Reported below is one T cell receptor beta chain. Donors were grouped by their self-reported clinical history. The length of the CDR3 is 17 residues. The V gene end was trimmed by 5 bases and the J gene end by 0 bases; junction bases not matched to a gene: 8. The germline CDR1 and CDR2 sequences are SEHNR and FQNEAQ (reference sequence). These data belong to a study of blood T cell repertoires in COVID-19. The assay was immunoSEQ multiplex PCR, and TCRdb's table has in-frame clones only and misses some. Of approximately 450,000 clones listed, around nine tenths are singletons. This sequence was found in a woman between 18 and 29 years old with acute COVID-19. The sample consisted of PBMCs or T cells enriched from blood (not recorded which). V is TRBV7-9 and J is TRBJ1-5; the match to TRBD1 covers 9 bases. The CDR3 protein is CASSEGQGSYSNQPQHF. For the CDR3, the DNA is TGTGCCAGCAGCGAGGGACAGGGTTCTTATAGCAATCAGCCCCAGCATTTT.